Below, one T cell receptor (beta chain) is given with its context. Assay: immunoSEQ multiplex PCR; the TCRdb copy retains only in-frame clones and omits some. The sample lists hundreds of thousands of clones, roughly 88% seen once, with around 0.0099% in the top ten. CDR3 length: 16 residues. Germline-derived CDR1 and CDR2 are MDHEN and SYDVKM. The ends lost 6 bases at V and 7 bases at J; junction bases unmatched: 12. The data originate from a study of shared T cell receptors in the human thymus. These data also featured in a second study, about human thymus T cells.

J is TRBJ2-1 and V is TRBV28, with TRBD2 matching over 10 bases. Sequencing used thymocytes. This clonotype was sampled from a boy in the first two years of life with a congenital heart defect. The CDR3 region has the DNA TGTGCCAGCAGCCCCCCCACTAGCGGGATGAGGAATGAGCAGTTCTTC. Translating it yields CASSPPTSGMRNEQFF.